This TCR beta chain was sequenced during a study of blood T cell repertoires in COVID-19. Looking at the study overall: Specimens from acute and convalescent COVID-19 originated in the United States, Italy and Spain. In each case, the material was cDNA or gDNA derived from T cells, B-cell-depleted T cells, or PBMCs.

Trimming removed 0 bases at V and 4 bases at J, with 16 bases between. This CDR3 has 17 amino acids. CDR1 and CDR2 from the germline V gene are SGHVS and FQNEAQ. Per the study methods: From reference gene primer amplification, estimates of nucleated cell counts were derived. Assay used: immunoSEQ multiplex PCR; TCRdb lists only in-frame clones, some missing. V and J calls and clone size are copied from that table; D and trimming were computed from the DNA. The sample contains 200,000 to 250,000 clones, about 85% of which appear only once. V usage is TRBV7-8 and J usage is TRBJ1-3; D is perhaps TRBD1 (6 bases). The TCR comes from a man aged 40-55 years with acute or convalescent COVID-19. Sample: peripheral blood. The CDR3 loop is CASSLADSRGAGNTIYF. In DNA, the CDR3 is TGTGCCAGCAGCTTAGCGGATAGCAGGGGTGCGGGAAACACCATATATTTT. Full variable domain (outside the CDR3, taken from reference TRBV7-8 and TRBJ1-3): GAGVSQSPRYKVAKRGQDVALRCDPISGHVSLFWYQQALGQGPEFLTYFQNEAQLDKSGLPSDRFFAERPEGSVSTLKIQRTQQEDSAVYLCASSLADSRGAGNTIYFGEGSWLTVV.